The 26 T cell receptor beta chains below come from one sample, sequenced in a study of T cell responses to AZD1222 COVID-19 vaccine. Clones were sequenced by immunoSEQ multiplex PCR, and TCRdb holds only the in-frame ones, with some missing. The repertoire has 120,000 or so clones, roughly 86% of them found once; the top ten carry roughly 15%. Here the sequenced sample was peripheral blood, taken 28 days after the second AZD1222 dose. The receptor set was obtained from an adult who received the AZD1222 COVID-19 vaccine.

This clone has a handful of counts. This chain's CDR3 is CASSLRQGDGYTF. CDR3 nucleotide sequence: TGTGCCAGCTCCCTTCGACAGGGCGACGGCTACACCTTC. V gene TRBV18 combines with J gene TRBJ1-2; the match to TRBD1 covers 7 bases. Germline V gives CDR1 KGHSH, CDR2 LQKENI. The trim removed 6 bases at V and 8 bases at J, leaving 9 bases unmatched. The CDR3 sequence is 13 residues long.

The chain combines TRBV29-1 with TRBJ1-3; 8 nucleotides align to TRBD1. The CDR3 has 13 residues. V lost 7 bases, J lost 2 bases, and 4 bases stayed unmatched. CDR1 and CDR2 (germline): SQVTM, ANQGSEA. The chain's CDR3 is CSAMTGAGNTIYF. The CDR3 DNA reads as TGCAGCGCAATGACAGGGGCTGGAAACACCATATATTTT. Together with reference TRBV29-1 and TRBJ1-3, the CDR3 gives the full variable domain: SAVISQKPSRDICQRGTSLTIQCQVDSQVTMMFWYRQQPGQSLTLIATANQGSEATYESGFVIDKFPISRPNLTFSTLTVSNMSPEDSSIYLCSAMTGAGNTIYFGEGSWLTVV.

The chain employs TRBV7-2 and TRBJ2-3; 12 bases map to TRBD2. This CDR3 is built from 15 residues. CDR1 SGHTA and CDR2 FQGNSA come from the germline V gene. V lost 2 bases to trimming and J lost 6 bases; unmatched junction nucleotides: 3. CDR3 DNA: TGTGCCAGCAGCTTAATGACTAGCGGGAGTGATACGCAGTATTTT. Its protein product is CASSLMTSGSDTQYF. Drawing the rest from reference TRBV7-2 and TRBJ2-3, the complete variable domain is GAGVSQSPSNKVTEKGKDVELRCDPISGHTALYWYRQSLGQGLEFLIYFQGNSAPDKSGLPSDRFSAERTGGSVSTLTIQRTQQEDSAVYLCASSLMTSGSDTQYFGPGTRLTVL.

The chain recombines TRBV7-9 with TRBJ1-2; D is uncertain. The germline V and J ends were trimmed by 5 bases and 4 bases, with 17 bases remaining between them. The CDR3 is made up of 15 amino acids. From germline, CDR1 is SEHNR and CDR2 FQNEAQ (reference sequence). Here the CDR3 reads CASSPAGLFRYGYTF. The CDR3 coding sequence is TGTGCCAGCAGCCCCGCGGGCCTATTCCGCTATGGCTACACCTTC.

J is TRBJ1-2 and V is TRBV5-5; 9 nucleotides match TRBD1. Germline V gene lookup returns CDR1 SGHKS and CDR2 YYEKEE (reference sequence). After removal of 3 bases from V and 1 base from J, the junction contained 10 bases not matched to a gene. There are 17 residues in the CDR3. CDR3 residues: CASSSVDRGRDNYGYTF. In DNA, the CDR3 is TGTGCCAGCAGCTCCGTGGACAGGGGAAGGGATAACTATGGCTACACCTTC.

The V gene is TRBV4-2, the J gene TRBJ2-5; D remains ambiguous. Trimming removed 2 bases from V and 5 bases from J, with 6 bases in between. The CDR3 loop spans 12 amino acids. Per the germline V gene, CDR1 is LGHNA and CDR2 is YNFKEQ. This CDR3 is CASSQPGETQYF. The CDR3 nucleotides are TGTGCCAGCAGCCAACCTGGGGAGACCCAGTACTTC.

The chain is built from TRBV5-1 and TRBJ1-4, with a possible D match to TRBD1 (6 bases). Germline loops: CDR1 SGHRS, CDR2 YFSETQ. The CDR3 sequence is 15 residues long. The V end was cut by 0 bases, the J end by 8 bases, with 14 bases between. CDR3 residues: CASSLARERGEKLFF. CDR3 DNA sequence: TGCGCCAGCAGCTTGGCCCGGGAAAGGGGGGAAAAACTGTTTTTT.

CDR3 region: CAISGTSGQYF. CDR3 bases: TGTGCCATCAGTGGGACCTCCGGGCAGTACTTC. V usage is TRBV10-3 and J usage is TRBJ2-7; unclear D gene. CDR3 length equals 11 residues. With 4 bases removed from V and 9 bases from J, the gap between germline ends came to 10 bases. Germline V CDR1 and CDR2: ENHRY, SYGVKD.

This clone was seen only once. The rearrangement links TRBV7-2 to TRBJ1-2, with D unresolved. V shed 1 base and J shed 8 bases, with 17 bases lying between them. Germline V CDR1 and CDR2: SGHTA, FQGNSA. The length of the CDR3 is 15 residues. Here the CDR3 reads CASSLVLGIIGGYTF. CDR3 DNA: TGTGCCAGCAGCTTAGTCCTCGGGATAATCGGCGGCTACACCTTC.

The chain has TRBV4-2 and TRBJ2-7; D possibly corresponds to TRBD2 (6 bases). CDR1 and CDR2 (germline): LGHNA, YNFKEQ. The CDR3 contains 15 residues. Deletions cut 0 bases from V and 2 bases from J, with 11 bases between. CDR3 protein: CASSQDLGLPYEQYF. The CDR3 region has the DNA TGTGCCAGCAGCCAAGATTTGGGACTCCCCTACGAGCAGTACTTC.

The rearrangement uses TRBV30 and TRBJ1-5; tentative D call: TRBD1 (6 bases). Germline CDR1 GTSNPN, CDR2 SVGIG (reference sequence). V lost 4 bases to trimming and J lost 3 bases, with 13 bases between them. CDR3 length: 14 amino acids. The CDR3 DNA sequence: TGTGCCTGGAACTTGGGGACAAACAATCAGCCCCAGCATTTT. Protein product: CAWNLGTNNQPQHF.

The chain joins TRBV7-9 to TRBJ1-1; D gene uncertain. The CDR3 is made up of 18 amino acids. V was clipped by 0 bases and J by 5 bases, with 22 bases between them. CDR1 is SEHNR, CDR2 FQNEAQ, per germline (reference sequence). The CDR3 DNA is TGTGCCAGCAGCTTAGCAGGCAGGCAAGGAGCCATAAGGACTGAAGCTTTCTTT. Its translation is CASSLAGRQGAIRTEAFF.

This clone has just one count. The chain joins TRBV27 to TRBJ1-5; no clear D. CDR3 length equals 13 residues. V was shortened by 5 bases and J by 5 bases, with 10 bases between the two germline ends. CDR1 and CDR2 (germline): MNHEY, SMNVEV (reference sequence). Here the CDR3 reads CASSLERDQPQHF. The CDR3 DNA is TGTGCCAGCAGTCTAGAGAGGGATCAGCCCCAGCATTTT.

V usage is TRBV28 and J usage is TRBJ1-2; 7 bases match TRBD1. J gave up 5 bases and V 2 bases, and 8 bases lay outside the gene matches. This CDR3 is 15 amino acids long. Germline V gives CDR1 MDHEN, CDR2 SYDVKM. CDR3 nucleotide sequence: TGTGCCAGCAGTTTACTGTCGGGACAGACGTATGGCTACACCTTC. It translates to CASSLLSGQTYGYTF.

This clone was detected only a few times. The chain couples TRBV3-1 (or the pseudogene TRBV3-2) to TRBJ1-2; tentatively, D is TRBD1 (6 bases). V gave up 3 bases and J gave up 0 bases, with 11 bases separating them. Germline values: CDR1 LGHDT, CDR2 YNNKEL (reference sequence). The CDR3 consists of 15 residues. The CDR3 nucleotides are TGTGCCAGCAGCCAGGCGACAGGAGCTAACTATGGCTACACCTTC. Its protein is CASSQATGANYGYTF.

CDR3 DNA sequence: TGTGCCAGCACCCGAGATGCACTCCCGACGTCGTCGTCCATATATTTT. The encoded protein is CASTRDALPTSSSIYF. The gene calls are TRBV7-6 and TRBJ1-3; D gene ambiguous. The CDR3 is made up of 16 amino acids. Trimming left V 7 bases short and J 11 bases short, with 27 bases between. Germline values: CDR1 SGHVS, CDR2 FNYEAQ.

The chain joins TRBV11-2 to TRBJ1-4, with 9 bases aligning to TRBD1. V shed 5 bases and J 1 base; nucleotides not matched to a gene: 14. The CDR3 is 19 residues long. Germline assignment: CDR1 SGHAT and CDR2 FQNNGV. The CDR3, as DNA: TGTGCCAGCAGCGTTGGCCGGACAGGGGTTTTACTAACTAATGAAAAACTGTTTTTT. Amino acid sequence: CASSVGRTGVLLTNEKLFF.

CDR3 sequence reads: CASSFFLAYEQYF. In DNA, the CDR3 is TGTGCCAGCAGCTTTTTCCTTGCCTACGAGCAGTACTTC. The J gene is TRBJ2-7, the V gene TRBV7-2; D unresolved. The germline V gene has CDR1 SGHTA and CDR2 FQGNSA. The CDR3 length is 13 residues. V gave up 3 bases and J gave up 2 bases, with 8 bases separating them. The variable domain in full, with the rest retrieved from reference TRBV7-2 and TRBJ2-7, is GAGVSQSPSNKVTEKGKDVELRCDPISGHTALYWYRQSLGQGLEFLIYFQGNSAPDKSGLPSDRFSAERTGGSVSTLTIQRTQQEDSAVYLCASSFFLAYEQYFGPGTRLTVT.

The rearrangement joins TRBV14 to TRBJ2-2; no definite D call. The CDR3 totals 13 residues. Trimming removed 2 bases at V and 4 bases at J, with 5 bases between. Germline assignment: CDR1 SGHDN and CDR2 FVKESK. Written as DNA, the CDR3 is TGTGCCAGCAGCCAAACCTCCACCGGGGAGCTGTTTTTT. It codes for CASSQTSTGELFF.

The rearrangement joins TRBV10-2 to TRBJ1-4, with D possibly being TRBD1 (5 bases). The CDR3 is made up of 16 amino acids. Germline V lookup: CDR1 WSHSY, CDR2 SAAADI. Trimming cost V 3 bases and J 7 bases, with 18 bases left between them. CDR3 sequence (DNA): TGCGCCAGCAGTGACCTCGACTTGGCCGGGGGTGAAAAACTGTTTTTT. Amino acids: CASSDLDLAGGEKLFF.

There are a few counts of this clone. The rearrangement joins TRBV7-8 to TRBJ2-3; tentatively, D is TRBD2 (5 bases). Germline CDR1 is SGHVS and CDR2 is FQNEAQ. The ends were cut back, 3 bases at V and 6 bases at J, with 10 bases in the middle. The CDR3 spans 13 residues. CDR3 protein: CASSFHWEDTQYF. The CDR3 bases are TGTGCCAGCAGCTTTCATTGGGAGGATACGCAGTATTTT. The full variable domain, its missing parts supplied by reference TRBV7-8 and TRBJ2-3, is GAGVSQSPRYKVAKRGQDVALRCDPISGHVSLFWYQQALGQGPEFLTYFQNEAQLDKSGLPSDRFFAERPEGSVSTLKIQRTQQEDSAVYLCASSFHWEDTQYFGPGTRLTVL.

The V and J genes are TRBV5-4 and TRBJ2-1; TRBD2 matches at 7 bases. Germline V gene lookup returns CDR1 SGHNT and CDR2 YYREEE (reference sequence). Trimming took 2 bases from V and 5 from J; bases not matched to a gene: 10. The CDR3 is made up of 16 amino acids. As DNA, the CDR3 is TGTGCCAGCAGCTTCGGACGGGGGAGGGTAGACAATGAGCAGTTCTTC. It translates to CASSFGRGRVDNEQFF. Looking up the rest from reference TRBV5-4 and TRBJ2-1 gives the full variable domain: ETGVTQSPTHLIKTRGQQVTLRCSSQSGHNTVSWYQQALGQGPQFIFQYYREEENGRGNFPPRFSGLQFPNYSSELNVNALELDDSALYLCASSFGRGRVDNEQFFGPGTRLTVL.

V and J are TRBV7-2 and TRBJ1-5, with unresolved D. The CDR3 has 17 residues. V was clipped by 3 bases and J by 0 bases, with 15 bases between them. Germline V gene data show CDR1 as SGHTA and CDR2 as FQGNSA. The CDR3 DNA reads TGTGCCAGCAGCTTGGATGAGACAACAAATAGCAATCAGCCCCAGCATTTT. Translation: CASSLDETTNSNQPQHF.

V is TRBV6-1 and J is TRBJ1-6; the match to TRBD1 covers 9 bases. J lost 9 bases, V lost 3 bases, and 3 bases had no gene match. CDR1 MNHNS and CDR2 SASEGT come from the germline V gene. This CDR3 region has 14 residues. For the CDR3, the DNA is TGTGCCAGCAGTGAGGTGACAGGGGGTTCACCCCTCCACTTT. Translating it yields CASSEVTGGSPLHF.

The chain couples TRBV10-2 to TRBJ2-7, with TRBD2 identical over 10 bases. The CDR3 extends over 14 amino acids. CDR1 WSHSY and CDR2 SAAADI come from the germline V gene. Trimming removed 7 bases from V and 2 bases from J; junction bases left unmatched: 5. The CDR3 sequence: CASTLAGVAYEQYF. The CDR3 nucleotides are TGCGCCAGCACCCTAGCGGGAGTAGCCTACGAGCAGTACTTC.

The V call is TRBV7-2, the J call TRBJ2-5; D possibly uses TRBD1 or TRBD2 (5 bases each). The CDR3 sequence is 14 residues long. V was clipped by 1 base and J by 2 bases, with 8 bases between them. CDR1 is SGHTA and CDR2 is FQGNSA in the germline V gene. For the CDR3, the DNA is TGTGCCAGCAGCTTAGGTGGGGGACAAGAGACCCAGTACTTC. Amino acid sequence: CASSLGGGQETQYF.